This T cell receptor (beta chain) was recorded in a study of blood T cell repertoires in COVID-19. Study background: Specimens from acute and convalescent COVID-19 originated in the United States, Italy and Spain.

Symptom resolution, clearance, or two negative PCRs marked the recovered donors of Cohort 3. In the source study's methods: Amplification with reference gene primers provided the estimates of nucleated cell counts. Assay: immunoSEQ multiplex PCR; the TCRdb copy retains only in-frame clones and omits some. V and J calls and clone size are those listed in that table; D and trimming were worked out from the DNA. The sample carries a few hundred thousand clones, about 87% recorded once. CDR1 and CDR2 (germline): SGHNT, YENEEA. Trimming stripped 3 bases from V and 4 bases from J, with 9 bases between. The CDR3 has 14 amino acids.

V gene TRBV11-3 combines with J gene TRBJ2-2; D gene ambiguous. The TCR comes from a young man who had recovered from COVID-19. The sequenced sample consisted of PBMCs or T cells enriched from blood (not recorded which). The CDR3 is CASSFISGTGELFF. The CDR3 nucleotides are TGTGCCAGCAGCTTTATCAGTGGCACCGGGGAGCTGTTTTTT.